This T cell receptor beta chain is from a study of blood T cell repertoires in COVID-19. Study-level background: In each case, the material was cDNA or gDNA derived from T cells, B-cell-depleted T cells, or PBMCs.

With 4 bases clipped from V and 4 bases from J, the junction kept 3 bases outside the gene matches. The CDR3 consists of 14 residues. Germline V CDR1 and CDR2: SGHAT, FQNNGV. In the original workflow: Reference gene primer amplification yielded estimated nucleated cell counts. Sequencing was performed with immunoSEQ multiplex PCR; in TCRdb, only in-frame clones are kept and a portion is missing. Clone size and the V and J calls come from that table; the DNA yielded D and trimming. The sample carries about 40,000 clones, over 70% recorded once. The TCR sequence derives from a woman older than 75 with acute or convalescent COVID-19. The sample taken for sequencing was peripheral blood. This sequence joins TRBV11-2 and TRBJ2-7; the match to TRBD2 covers 11 bases. The chain's CDR3 is CASSSIAGGYEQYF. The CDR3 nucleotides are TGTGCCAGCAGCTCCATAGCGGGAGGGTACGAGCAGTACTTC.